This T cell receptor beta chain was identified in a study of regulatory T cells in long-lasting Graves disease. This clonotype was seen a handful of times. What it recognizes is unknown. Study-level results: Among samples with persistent disease, TRBV28, TRBJ1-2 and TRBJ2-5 were favored.

Per germline, CDR1 SGHAT and CDR2 FQNNGV. V was shortened by 4 bases and J by 2 bases, with 11 bases between the two germline ends. This CDR3 comprises 14 residues. The time point was: persistent/refractory GD, antithyroid drugs over 5 years with positive TRAb. The authors made the TCR library using RNA they extracted from PBMCs. Arm-PCR with iRepertoire HTBI primers amplified the CDR3 regions for these TCR beta libraries. One entry per CDR3 protein, called by TCRdb with MiXCR from the multiplex PCR reads. The table includes about 290,000 distinct CDR3 sequences, roughly a fifth detected once. The TCR originated in a female donor with Graves disease. The sequencing used peripheral blood mononuclear cells (PBMCs), collected when the disease was refractory, from a patient treated with antithyroid drugs. V and J are TRBV11-2 and TRBJ2-5, with D perhaps TRBD1 (6 bases). The CDR3 nucleotides read TGTGCCAGCAGCTCAGACGGACAGCAAGAGACCCAGTACTTC. Amino acids: CASSSDGQQETQYF.